What follows are 20 T cell receptor beta chains derived from one specimen sequenced in a study of control samples from healthy donors and cancer patients. The assay was immunoSEQ multiplex PCR, and TCRdb's table has in-frame clones only and misses some. Of 140,000 or so clones listed, roughly 89% are singletons. Specimen: blood. These receptors all stem from a young man in good health.

The genes are TRBV12-3 or TRBV12-4 and TRBJ2-7; 10 nucleotides line up with TRBD2. J was trimmed by 9 bases and V by 7 bases; bases with no gene match: 9. CDR3 length: 13 residues. Written as DNA, the CDR3 is TGTGCCAGCACCGGGACTAGCGAGGGTGGGCAGTACTTC. Encoded protein: CASTGTSEGGQYF.

The chain recombines TRBV4-3 with TRBJ1-5; no clear D gene. Trimming left V 0 bases short and J 4 bases short, with 7 bases between. CDR1 and CDR2 from the germline V gene are LGHNA and YSLEER. The CDR3 length is 14 residues. CDR3 amino acids: CASSQDEGNQPQHF. CDR3 coding DNA: TGCGCCAGCAGCCAAGATGAGGGTAATCAGCCCCAGCATTTT.

The chain employs TRBV7-6 and TRBJ2-1; unclear D gene. CDR3 length equals 15 residues. Trimming took 4 bases from V and 1 from J, leaving 11 bases between them. Germline V CDR1 and CDR2: SGHVS, FNYEAQ. The CDR3 spells CASSYLLGSYNEQFF. In DNA, the CDR3 is TGTGCCAGCAGCTATCTCCTGGGATCCTACAATGAGCAGTTCTTC.

The CDR3 loop is CASRLAGANEQFF. The CDR3 region has the DNA TGTGCCAGCAGGCTAGCGGGTGCCAATGAGCAGTTCTTC. The rearrangement uses TRBV6-5 and TRBJ2-1; 8 bases line up with TRBD2. Trimming removed 6 bases from V and 6 bases from J; junction bases left unmatched: 4. CDR1 is MNHEY and CDR2 is SVGAGI in the germline V gene. The CDR3 spans 13 residues.

The chain's CDR3 is CASSQDGEGFLFEQYF. Here the CDR3 DNA reads TGTGCCAGCAGCCAAGATGGTGAGGGGTTCCTATTCGAGCAGTACTTC. This rearrangement joins TRBV4-2 to TRBJ2-7, with D perhaps being TRBD1 or TRBD2 (5 bases each). The length of the CDR3 is 16 residues. V was clipped by 0 bases and J by 6 bases, with 18 bases between them. The germline V gene has CDR1 LGHNA and CDR2 YNFKEQ.

This chain links TRBV4-3 with TRBJ2-7, with 14 positions matching TRBD2. Germline V gives CDR1 LGHNA, CDR2 YSLEER. J lost 3 bases, V lost 3 bases, and 1 base had no gene match. The CDR3 is 15 amino acids. CDR3 in DNA: TGCGCCAGCAGCCAGACTAGCGGGAGGGTCTACGAGCAGTACTTC. Protein sequence: CASSQTSGRVYEQYF.

This chain uses TRBV19 with TRBJ1-5; D might be TRBD1 (5 bases). V was cut by 6 bases and J by 6 bases, with 24 bases left in between. This CDR3 spans 17 amino acids. CDR1 and CDR2 (germline): LNHDA, SQIVND (reference sequence). CDR3 residues: CASRRGREGMNGQPQHF. CDR3 bases: TGTGCCAGTAGGAGGGGCAGGGAGGGGATGAATGGTCAGCCCCAGCATTTT.

There are a few counts of this clone. The chain recombines TRBV3-1 (or the pseudogene TRBV3-2) with TRBJ1-2, with a possible D match to TRBD1 (5 bases). V lost 1 base and J 7 bases, leaving 10 bases between the germline ends. Germline lookup yields CDR1 LGHDT and CDR2 YNNKEL (reference sequence). The CDR3 covers 13 residues. CDR3 sequence: CASSQAGNGGYTF. The CDR3 region has the DNA TGTGCCAGCAGCCAAGCAGGGAACGGTGGCTACACCTTC.

This clone was seen a single time. This chain links TRBV5-1 with TRBJ2-1; the match to TRBD2 covers 7 bases. Per germline, CDR1 SGHRS and CDR2 YFSETQ. This CDR3 is built from 15 residues. After removal of 4 bases from V and 5 bases from J, the junction contained 9 bases not matched to a gene. The CDR3 sequence is CASSGSGTFDNEQFF. The CDR3 region has the DNA TGCGCCAGCAGCGGGAGCGGGACGTTTGACAATGAGCAGTTCTTC.

The J gene is TRBJ2-3, the V gene TRBV7-2; tentative D call: TRBD2 (6 bases). With 5 bases removed from V and 1 base from J, the gap between germline ends came to 13 bases. The CDR3 loop spans 15 amino acids. Germline lookup yields CDR1 SGHTA and CDR2 FQGNSA. CDR3 protein: CASSPQRVGTDTQYF. CDR3 bases: TGTGCCAGCAGCCCCCAGCGGGTTGGCACAGATACGCAGTATTTT. Complete variable domain (other parts from reference TRBV7-2 and TRBJ2-3): GAGVSQSPSNKVTEKGKDVELRCDPISGHTALYWYRQSLGQGLEFLIYFQGNSAPDKSGLPSDRFSAERTGGSVSTLTIQRTQQEDSAVYLCASSPQRVGTDTQYFGPGTRLTVL.

This chain uses TRBV5-1 with TRBJ2-7; maybe TRBD2 (5 bases). V was shortened by 4 bases and J by 9 bases, with 23 bases between the two germline ends. The CDR3 has 15 amino acids. Per the germline V gene, CDR1 is SGHRS and CDR2 is YFSETQ. CDR3 nucleotides: TGCGCCAGCAGCCCCTCAGAAGGCGAACTAGGGCGGCAGTACTTC. Encoded protein: CASSPSEGELGRQYF.

The rearrangement links TRBV2 to TRBJ2-7, with D perhaps matching TRBD1 (6 bases). CDR1 SNHLY and CDR2 FYNNEI come from the germline V gene. V shed 4 bases and J shed 3 bases, with 16 bases lying between them. The CDR3 extends over 15 amino acids. CDR3 protein: CASSGIQGEDYEQYF. The CDR3, as DNA: TGTGCCAGCAGTGGGATACAGGGAGAGGACTACGAGCAGTACTTC.

CDR3 bases: TGTGCCAGCAGAGCAGACTATCCCTACGAGCAGTACTTC. Protein product: CASRADYPYEQYF. This chain joins TRBV25-1 and TRBJ2-7; D is possibly TRBD2 (5 bases). This CDR3 spans 13 amino acids. Germline lookup yields CDR1 MGHDK and CDR2 SYGVNS. The germline V and J ends were trimmed by 6 bases and 2 bases, with 11 bases remaining between them.

The chain couples TRBV29-1 to TRBJ1-2; 10 nucleotides line up with TRBD1. The V segment lost 6 bases and the J segment 4 bases; nucleotides outside the gene matches: 11. This CDR3 has 15 residues. CDR1 and CDR2 from the germline V gene are SQVTM and ANQGSEA. The DNA of the CDR3 is TGCAGCGTCCGATATCCTAGGACAGGGGGCTATGGCTACACCTTC. Translation: CSVRYPRTGGYGYTF.

For this clone: At the DNA level, this CDR3 is encoded by other sequences in the same sample as well. This chain connects TRBV9 to TRBJ1-1; D unresolved. V lost 0 bases, J lost 0 bases, and 3 bases lay in between. CDR1 SGDLS and CDR2 YYNGEE come from the germline V gene. The CDR3 consists of 13 residues. The CDR3 nucleotides are TGTGCCAGCAGCGTAGATCTGAACACTGAAGCTTTCTTT. Its translation: CASSVDLNTEAFF.

Here the CDR3 reads CASGVDQPQHF. For the CDR3, the DNA is TGTGCCAGTGGGGTTGATCAGCCCCAGCATTTT. The chain combines TRBV12-3 or TRBV12-4 with TRBJ1-5; no firm D call. Trimming cost V 9 bases and J 5 bases, with 8 bases left between them. The CDR3 totals 11 residues.

V gene TRBV24-1 combines with J gene TRBJ2-1, with D hard to call. CDR3 length equals 14 residues. V dropped 7 bases and J dropped 10 bases, with 19 bases sitting between them. CDR1 is KGHDR, CDR2 SFDVKD, per germline. The DNA of the CDR3 is TGTGCCACCAGCGCCCCGGACCTCAGGAAGGAGCAGTTCTTC. Amino acid sequence: CATSAPDLRKEQFF.

The CDR3 DNA reads as TGCAGTGCAAGGATTTACACTGAAGCTTTCTTT. This codes for CSARIYTEAFF. The chain combines TRBV20-1 with TRBJ1-1; D call uncertain. V lost 6 bases to trimming and J lost 3 bases, with 8 bases between them. The germline gives CDR1 DFQATT, CDR2 SNEGSKA (reference sequence). This CDR3 region has 11 residues.

This chain uses TRBV4-3 with TRBJ2-3; D is possibly TRBD1 or TRBD2 (5 bases each). The CDR3 consists of 18 residues. The germline V gene encodes CDR1 LGHNA and CDR2 YSLEER. Trimming shortened V by 1 base and J by 6 bases, and 23 bases separated the two germline ends. CDR3 in amino acids: CASSQAVRATGTLDTQYF. The DNA for the CDR3 is TGCGCCAGCAGCCAAGCGGTCAGGGCGACGGGAACATTGGATACGCAGTATTTT.

This clone was found once. The V call is TRBV18, the J call TRBJ2-6; D possibly corresponds to TRBD1 (6 bases). CDR3 size: 16 residues. The V end was cut by 5 bases, the J end by 4 bases, with 15 bases between. Germline values: CDR1 KGHSH, CDR2 LQKENI. CDR3 bases: TGTGCCAGCTCAGCACAACAGGGTACCGGGGCCAACGTCCTGACTTTC. Its protein product is CASSAQQGTGANVLTF.